These 14 T cell receptor beta chains were all obtained from the same sample, sequenced in a study of response to subunit inactivated influenza vaccine. A single record per CDR3 protein comes from TCRdb applying MiXCR to the RT-PCR reads. The sample lists about 300,000 distinct CDR3 sequences, just over 20% occurring once. The material was PBMCs from blood, obtained less than 22 months after vaccination. All receptors derive from a man between 50 and 70 years old who received an inactivated influenza vaccine.

In its sample, this clonotype was seen a few times. The chain is built from TRBV2 and TRBJ1-1, with a possible D match to TRBD1 (5 bases). Per the germline V gene, CDR1 is SNHLY and CDR2 is FYNNEI. V was cut by 4 bases and J by 5 bases, with 11 bases left in between. CDR3 length: 13 residues. The CDR3 loop is CASSVGVRTEAFF. For the CDR3, the DNA is TGTGCCAGCAGTGTAGGGGTTAGGACTGAAGCTTTCTTT. The entire variable domain, with the rest obtained from reference TRBV2 and TRBJ1-1, is as follows: EPEVTQTPSHQVTQMGQEVILRCVPISNHLYFYWYRQILGQKVEFLVSFYNNEISEKSEIFDDQFSVERPDGSNFTLKIRSTKLEDSAMYFCASSVGVRTEAFFGQGTRLTVV.

The chain employs TRBV2 and TRBJ1-5; D remains unclear. Looked up from germline, CDR1 is SNHLY and CDR2 is FYNNEI. This CDR3 is built from 13 residues. V was pared by 6 bases and J by 3 bases, with 9 bases between. The CDR3 spells CASRYQHNQPQHF. The CDR3 bases are TGTGCCAGCAGGTACCAACACAATCAGCCCCAGCATTTT.

Ten or more counts support this clonotype. The germline gene is not matched at one end of the junction; a read error may be the cause. The chain employs TRBV5-1 and TRBJ2-7; D is perhaps TRBD1 (6 bases). The CDR3 totals 13 residues. Germline V gives CDR1 SGHRS, CDR2 YFSETQ. The CDR3 sequence is CASSFGQTYEQYF. The CDR3 coding sequence is TGTGCCAGCAGCTTCGGACAGACCTACGAGCAGTACTTC. The full variable domain, in which reference TRBV5-1 and TRBJ2-7 provide the parts outside the CDR3, is KAGVTQTPRYLIKTRGQQVTLSCSPISGHRSVSWYQQTPGQGLQFLFEYFSETQRNKGNFPGRFSGRQFSNSRSEMNVSTLELGDSALYLCASSFGQTYEQYFGPGTRLTVT.

This clonotype has just a few counts. This rearrangement joins TRBV15 to TRBJ2-1; 7 bases match TRBD2. V lost 0 bases to trimming and J lost 7 bases; unmatched junction nucleotides: 9. Looked up from germline, CDR1 is LNHNV and CDR2 is YYDKDF (reference sequence). The CDR3 extends over 16 amino acids. This chain's CDR3 is CATSRDLGGVGNEQFF. The CDR3, as DNA: TGTGCCACCAGCAGAGATTTGGGAGGGGTGGGAAATGAGCAGTTCTTC.

This clonotype has more than one count but fewer than ten. The rearrangement uses TRBV6-1 and TRBJ1-1; D not resolved. Germline CDR1 reads MNHNS; CDR2 reads SASEGT. This CDR3 is 14 amino acids long. Trimming pared 4 bases from V and 5 bases from J, leaving 14 bases between. The chain's CDR3 is CASSVRRGKTEAFF. Written as DNA, the CDR3 is TGTGCCAGCAGTGTACGCAGAGGTAAAACTGAAGCTTTCTTT.

This clonotype was seen ten or more times. This chain connects TRBV4-2 to TRBJ1-1, with D tentatively TRBD1 (5 bases). Germline V CDR1 and CDR2: LGHNA, YNFKEQ. The CDR3 is made up of 16 amino acids. Trimming shortened V by 0 bases and J by 1 base, and 12 bases separated the two germline ends. CDR3 coding DNA: TGTGCCAGCAGCCAAGATCGGGGGAAGGGGAACACTGAAGCTTTCTTT. Translated, it gives CASSQDRGKGNTEAFF.

The table lists this clonotype with a few counts. The J gene is TRBJ1-2, the V gene TRBV5-4, with D unclear. V lost 0 bases, J lost 2 bases, and 8 bases lay in between. Germline loops: CDR1 SGHNT, CDR2 YYREEE (reference sequence). The CDR3 covers 14 residues. CDR3 in amino acids: CASSLVSGNYGYTF. CDR3 in DNA: TGTGCCAGCAGCTTGGTGTCTGGAAACTATGGCTACACCTTC. Combining the CDR3 with reference TRBV5-4 and TRBJ1-2 gives the whole variable domain ETGVTQSPTHLIKTRGQQVTLRCSSQSGHNTVSWYQQALGQGPQFIFQYYREEENGRGNFPPRFSGLQFPNYSSELNVNALELDDSALYLCASSLVSGNYGYTFGSGTRLTVV.

There are a few counts of this clonotype. This chain connects TRBV28 to TRBJ1-2, with 10 bases lining up with TRBD1. This CDR3 region has 16 residues. CDR1 MDHEN and CDR2 SYDVKM come from the germline V gene. V gave up 3 bases and J gave up 0 bases; unmatched junction bases: 4. Written as DNA, the CDR3 is TGTGCCAGCAGTTTTCTGGGACAGGGGTCTAACTATGGCTACACCTTC. Residues: CASSFLGQGSNYGYTF.

The table lists this clonotype with many counts. The chain links TRBV5-1 to TRBJ2-2; D is unresolved. This CDR3 is built from 15 residues. V was trimmed by 0 bases and J by 0 bases, leaving 6 bases between them. The V gene's germline CDR1 is SGHRS and CDR2 YFSETQ. CDR3 nucleotide sequence: TGCGCCAGCAGCTTGGACTTCTCGAACACCGGGGAGCTGTTTTTT. It codes for CASSLDFSNTGELFF.

This chain joins TRBV9 and TRBJ2-1; 9 nucleotides line up with TRBD2. Germline lookup yields CDR1 SGDLS and CDR2 YYNGEE. The junction had 7 bases not matched to a gene; V was cut back by 3 bases and J by 6 bases. The CDR3 is made up of 15 amino acids. As DNA, the CDR3 is TGTGCCAGCAGCGCACGACTAGCGGCCACCAATGAGCAGTTCTTC. This gives the protein CASSARLAATNEQFF.

CDR3 amino acids: CASHSHPSTDTQYF. In DNA, the CDR3 is TGCGCCAGTCACAGTCACCCTAGCACAGATACGCAGTATTTT. V is TRBV5-1 and J is TRBJ2-3; D gene unclear. The V end lost 8 bases, the J end lost 0 bases, and 13 bases lay between the germline ends. The CDR3 consists of 14 residues. Germline V gives CDR1 SGHRS, CDR2 YFSETQ.

The sample holds many counts of this clonotype. The chain joins TRBV20-1 to TRBJ2-1; TRBD1 matches 8 bases. Germline CDR1 and CDR2: DFQATT and SNEGSKA (reference sequence). Trimming cost V 4 bases and J 5 bases; bases outside gene matches: 22. There are 19 residues in the CDR3. The CDR3, as DNA: TGCAGTGCTAAAGTTTTTAGTTCGACAGGGGCCGAACGGAACAATGAGCAGTTCTTC. Translated, it gives CSAKVFSSTGAERNNEQFF.

This clonotype was seen more than once but under ten times. The chain is built from TRBV4-2 and TRBJ1-6; D might be TRBD1 (6 bases). The CDR3 contains 16 residues. Trimming pared 0 bases from V and 10 bases from J, leaving 16 bases between. CDR1 and CDR2 from the germline V gene are LGHNA and YNFKEQ. CDR3 DNA sequence: TGTGCCAGCAGCCAAGAGCCCGGGGGCCTAGGCTCACCCCTCCACTTT. This translates into CASSQEPGGLGSPLHF.

This chain joins TRBV20-1 and TRBJ1-2; D possibly corresponds to TRBD1 (5 bases). Between the trimmed V and J ends, which lost 0 bases and 4 bases, there was a span of 12 bases. The CDR3 is 14 amino acids. The germline V gene has CDR1 DFQATT and CDR2 SNEGSKA (reference sequence). The CDR3 protein is CSARDPAGRYGYTF. The DNA for the CDR3 is TGCAGTGCTAGAGACCCTGCAGGGCGCTATGGCTACACCTTC.